Each of the 10 T cell receptor beta chains below was sequenced from the same sample in a study of response to subunit inactivated influenza vaccine. TCRdb independently ran MiXCR on the RT-PCR reads; one entry per CDR3 protein. The sample yields about 160,000 distinct CDR3 sequences, 9.5% to 12% seen once. The sequencing used CD8+ T cells sorted from PBMCs, collected around 25 months after vaccination. The receptor set was obtained from a man aged 45 to 70 who received an inactivated influenza vaccine.

The chain links TRBV4-2 to TRBJ2-3; the match to TRBD2 covers 11 bases. J lost 3 bases, V lost 2 bases, and 4 bases had no gene match. The CDR3 runs to 16 residues. Germline V gene sequence: CDR1 LGHNA, CDR2 YNFKEQ. The CDR3 DNA follows: TGTGCCAGCAGCCAACTAGCGGGGGGACATACAGATACGCAGTATTTT. Encoded protein: CASSQLAGGHTDTQYF.

This clonotype was recorded a few times. The rearrangement joins TRBV29-1 to TRBJ2-5; D may match TRBD1 or TRBD2 (6 bases each). This CDR3 has 13 amino acids. Germline V gene data show CDR1 as SQVTM and CDR2 as ANQGSEA. V dropped 1 base and J dropped 5 bases, with 11 bases sitting between them. CDR3 DNA sequence: TGCAGCGTTGAAGTCGGGGGCGCGGAGACCCAGTACTTC. Translating gives CSVEVGGAETQYF.

The chain joins TRBV6-5 to TRBJ2-1; D ambiguous. The CDR3 is 11 residues long. Germline V lookup: CDR1 MNHEY, CDR2 SVGAGI. Trimming pared 6 bases from V and 7 bases from J, leaving 7 bases between. CDR3 amino acids: CASRAWNEQFF. CDR3 bases: TGTGCCAGCAGGGCCTGGAATGAGCAGTTCTTC.

This clonotype was counted a few times. This chain connects TRBV24-1 to TRBJ2-5; D gene unclear. CDR1 and CDR2 (germline): KGHDR, SFDVKD. The germline V and J ends were trimmed by 1 base and 3 bases, with 8 bases remaining between them. CDR3 length equals 14 residues. CDR3 protein: CATSDFPGEETQYF. As DNA, the CDR3 is TGTGCCACCAGTGATTTTCCCGGAGAAGAGACCCAGTACTTC.

The CDR3, as DNA: TGCGCCAGCAGCCAAGATATATTTGCCGATACGCAGTATTTT. This encodes CASSQDIFADTQYF. V and J are TRBV4-3 and TRBJ2-3; D not certain. The CDR3 extends over 14 amino acids. Germline lookup yields CDR1 LGHNA and CDR2 YSLEER. V was cut by 0 bases and J by 6 bases, with 10 bases left in between.

This chain uses TRBV10-3 with TRBJ1-4; possibly TRBD1 for D (6 bases). Trimming pared 5 bases from V and 7 bases from J, leaving 17 bases between. The CDR3 contains 15 residues. The germline gives CDR1 ENHRY, CDR2 SYGVKD. The CDR3 DNA follows: TGTGCCATCAGTAACTCAGGGGAAGTTAGTGAAAAACTGTTTTTT. Translation: CAISNSGEVSEKLFF.

The chain joins TRBV5-5 to TRBJ2-7; D is undetermined. The CDR3 spans 13 residues. V lost 4 bases, J lost 7 bases, and 15 bases lay in between. Germline V CDR1 and CDR2: SGHKS, YYEKEE (reference sequence). The CDR3 bases are TGTGCCAGCAGCCGGAAGGGATTGTATGAGCAGTACTTC. It specifies CASSRKGLYEQYF.

V gene TRBV7-2 combines with J gene TRBJ1-1; no definite D call. This CDR3 has 12 residues. The V and J ends lost 3 bases and 1 base respectively, with 3 bases between them. From germline, CDR1 is SGHTA and CDR2 FQGNSA. CDR3 sequence reads: CASSFANTEAFF. CDR3 bases: TGTGCCAGCAGCTTCGCGAACACTGAAGCTTTCTTT.

The chain combines TRBV7-9 with TRBJ1-2; D is unresolved. The germline V and J ends were trimmed by 5 bases and 5 bases, with 15 bases remaining between them. CDR1 and CDR2 (germline): SEHNR, FQNEAQ (reference sequence). CDR3 length equals 14 residues. The CDR3 here is CASSPLNAAYGYTF. CDR3 sequence (DNA): TGTGCCAGCAGCCCACTTAATGCAGCTTATGGCTACACCTTC.

The chain recombines TRBV28 with TRBJ2-3, with D perhaps matching TRBD1 (8 bases). The CDR3 runs to 20 residues. Deletions cut 5 bases from V and 3 bases from J, with 30 bases between. Germline V gene data show CDR1 as MDHEN and CDR2 as SYDVKM. The CDR3 protein is CASSPSRTGLRGNRTDTQYF. The CDR3 nucleotides read TGTGCCAGCAGTCCCTCTCGGACAGGGTTGCGGGGGAATAGAACAGATACGCAGTATTTT.